These T cell receptor beta chains were read from a single sample in a study of regulatory T cells in long-lasting Graves disease. TCRdb re-derived calls from the multiplex PCR reads in MiXCR, one entry per CDR3 protein. The sample shows about 540,000 distinct CDR3 sequences, roughly 14% of them seen only once. The data were also submitted as part of a second study, on T cells in Graves' hyperthyroidism and ophthalmopathy.

The starting material was peripheral blood mononuclear cells (PBMCs), obtained at new diagnosis, from a patient treated with antithyroid drugs. The receptors come from a man younger than 40 with Graves disease. Both conserved end residues are part of each CDR3. D genes are given only for firm matches.

d_gene: TRBD2
v_gene: TRBV29-1
CDR3aa: CSVVAGPSSYEQYF

d_gene: TRBD1
v_gene: TRBV12-3/TRBV12-4
CDR3aa: CASTMTGGETQYF

d_gene: -
v_gene: TRBV28
CDR3aa: CASRVGSRELFF

d_gene: TRBD1
v_gene: TRBV20-1
CDR3aa: CSVGGQVF

d_gene: -
v_gene: TRBV12-3/TRBV12-4
CDR3aa: CASSLWVEWNTEAFF

d_gene: -
v_gene: TRBV30
CDR3aa: CAWRGSPGPNYEQYF

d_gene: -
v_gene: TRBV7-2
CDR3aa: CASSARDPTSSGELFF

d_gene: -
v_gene: TRBV29-1
CDR3aa: CSHKWGVEAFF

d_gene: TRBD1
v_gene: TRBV20-1
CDR3aa: CSARGSGQLGDTQYF

d_gene: -
v_gene: TRBV3-1
CDR3aa: CASSQGKREVTEAFF

d_gene: TRBD2
v_gene: TRBV2
CDR3aa: CASNLAGEDTQYF

d_gene: TRBD2
v_gene: TRBV7-2
CDR3aa: CASSYPGSGRRTQYF

d_gene: TRBD1
v_gene: TRBV4-1
CDR3aa: CASSQRGQGTEAFF

d_gene: -
v_gene: TRBV6-1
CDR3aa: CASSLTHQANTEAFF

d_gene: TRBD2
v_gene: TRBV7-3
CDR3aa: CASSTGLVGETQYF

d_gene: -
v_gene: TRBV24-1
CDR3aa: CATSDLQRPRETQYF

d_gene: TRBD1
v_gene: TRBV29-1
CDR3aa: CSVSGTGWGETQYF

d_gene: -
v_gene: TRBV4-1
CDR3aa: CASSQDRGHEQYF

d_gene: -
v_gene: TRBV12-3/TRBV12-4
CDR3aa: CASSYRRGADTQYF

d_gene: -
v_gene: TRBV11-2
CDR3aa: CASSLEIPGTSIFTGELFF

d_gene: TRBD1
v_gene: TRBV20-1
CDR3aa: CSGAGQGDSGANVLTF

d_gene: -
v_gene: TRBV9
CDR3aa: CASRFTRVGPAKNIQYF

d_gene: TRBD2
v_gene: TRBV12-3/TRBV12-4
CDR3aa: CASSPDWASGREASYNEQFF

d_gene: -
v_gene: TRBV20-1
CDR3aa: CSAREWEEETQYF

d_gene: TRBD1
v_gene: TRBV6-5
CDR3aa: CASSYLRSQGALGYTF

d_gene: -
v_gene: TRBV19
CDR3aa: CASSTSDMGTGELFF

d_gene: TRBD2
v_gene: TRBV2
CDR3aa: CAMGLAGPDTQYF

d_gene: -
v_gene: TRBV30
CDR3aa: CAWTRDGAYNEQFF

d_gene: -
v_gene: TRBV5-1
CDR3aa: CASSTEDSTGELFF

d_gene: -
v_gene: TRBV7-2
CDR3aa: CASSLAGNTVYF

d_gene: TRBD1
v_gene: TRBV6-1
CDR3aa: CASSIQGARGYTF

d_gene: -
v_gene: TRBV10-3
CDR3aa: CAISESAVLGNEQFF

d_gene: TRBD2
v_gene: TRBV19
CDR3aa: CASRLAGITGELFF

d_gene: -
v_gene: TRBV18
CDR3aa: CASSPGPNRETQYF

d_gene: TRBD1
v_gene: TRBV19
CDR3aa: CASSIAGQGTKLNYGYTF

d_gene: -
v_gene: TRBV19
CDR3aa: CAEVEGRKLFF

d_gene: -
v_gene: TRBV2
CDR3aa: CASSGFRTYEQYF

d_gene: TRBD2
v_gene: TRBV10-3
CDR3aa: CAISPPVTSGTSFTDTQYF

d_gene: TRBD1
v_gene: TRBV5-1
CDR3aa: CASSRDSQDGDEQFF

d_gene: TRBD1
v_gene: TRBV27
CDR3aa: CASSQYSTGDYGYTF

d_gene: TRBD2
v_gene: TRBV13
CDR3aa: CASSQPTIGLAGGWRNEQFF